This T cell receptor beta chain is drawn from a study of CD8 T cells in ankylosing spondylitis. This clonotype occurred a few times. Looked up from germline, CDR1 is SQVTM and CDR2 is ANQGSEA. Trimming stripped 4 bases from V and 7 bases from J, with 13 bases between. The CDR3 covers 13 residues. One entry per CDR3 protein, called by TCRdb with MiXCR from the 5' RACE reads. The sample contains hundreds of thousands of distinct CDR3 sequences, around a quarter of which appear only once. The sequence was obtained from a male donor with ankylosing spondylitis or in good health (not recorded which). V gene TRBV29-1 combines with J gene TRBJ1-4; D remains ambiguous. The sample consisted of blood, either unsorted or a sorted T cell fraction (not recorded which). In nucleotides, the CDR3 is TGCAGCGTTGCTGGCCCCGTGGGTGAAAAACTGTTTTTT. It codes for CSVAGPVGEKLFF.